This passage covers 26 T cell receptor beta chains from one sample sequenced in a study of identical twins. In TCRdb, the 5' RACE reads were re-called with MiXCR into one record per CDR3 protein. The sample comprises 420,000 or so distinct CDR3 sequences, around 20% of which are singletons, and roughly 12% rests with the top ten. Sequencing was performed on naive T cells sorted from blood. The receptors were sampled from a man in his forties or fifties in good health.

This clonotype was found many times. This chain connects TRBV12-3 or TRBV12-4 to TRBJ2-7, with 15 bases that match TRBD2. With 6 bases clipped from V and 4 bases from J, the junction kept 4 bases outside the gene matches. The CDR3 length is 15 residues. The CDR3 nucleotides read TGTGCCAGCAGCCAAGGGACTAGCGGGAGGTACGAGCAGTACTTC. This encodes CASSQGTSGRYEQYF.

V usage is TRBV4-1 and J usage is TRBJ2-6; the D gene is possibly TRBD1 (6 bases). V gave up 5 bases and J gave up 0 bases, with 14 bases separating them. The CDR3 has 17 amino acids. Looked up from germline, CDR1 is MGHRA and CDR2 is YSYEKL. DNA for the CDR3: TGCGCCAGCAGCTCCGGACAGATTGTCTCTGGGGCCAACGTCCTGACTTTC. This translates into CASSSGQIVSGANVLTF.

The chain carries TRBV3-1 and TRBJ1-4; the D is unclear. V was pared by 3 bases and J by 7 bases, with 15 bases between. The CDR3 spans 15 residues. Germline V gene lookup returns CDR1 LGHDT and CDR2 YNNKEL (reference sequence). CDR3 in amino acids: CASSQGGVEGEKLFF. The CDR3 DNA is TGTGCCAGCAGCCAGGGCGGGGTAGAAGGTGAAAAACTGTTTTTT.

This clonotype was found a few times. The rearrangement uses TRBV7-2 and TRBJ1-5; no definite D call. The ends were cut back, 4 bases at V and 0 bases at J, with 7 bases in the middle. Germline V gene lookup returns CDR1 SGHTA and CDR2 FQGNSA. CDR3 length: 14 residues. The CDR3 sequence is CASSYVNSNQPQHF. CDR3 DNA: TGTGCCAGCAGCTACGTCAATAGCAATCAGCCCCAGCATTTT. The full variable domain, in which reference TRBV7-2 and TRBJ1-5 provide the parts outside the CDR3, is GAGVSQSPSNKVTEKGKDVELRCDPISGHTALYWYRQSLGQGLEFLIYFQGNSAPDKSGLPSDRFSAERTGGSVSTLTIQRTQQEDSAVYLCASSYVNSNQPQHFGDGTRLSIL.

This clonotype was counted ten times or more. The gene calls are TRBV9 and TRBJ2-5, with D perhaps matching TRBD1 or TRBD2 (6 bases each). The CDR3 is 14 amino acids. Germline lookup yields CDR1 SGDLS and CDR2 YYNGEE. With 3 bases removed from V and 1 base from J, the gap between germline ends came to 10 bases. CDR3 DNA sequence: TGTGCCAGCAGCGGTGGGGGGCTCCAAGAGACCCAGTACTTC. Its protein product is CASSGGGLQETQYF.

The chain has TRBV27 and TRBJ2-5, with 11 bases identical to TRBD2. V was pared by 6 bases and J by 0 bases, with 6 bases of the junction left unmatched. This CDR3 comprises 16 residues. Germline V gene lookup returns CDR1 MNHEY and CDR2 SMNVEV (reference sequence). CDR3 nucleotides: TGTGCCAGCAGACCTAGGACTAGCGGGTACCAAGAGACCCAGTACTTC. Encoded protein: CASRPRTSGYQETQYF.

In its sample, this clonotype was seen many times. This rearrangement joins TRBV7-9 to TRBJ1-1, with TRBD1 as a possible D gene (5 bases). V was cut by 6 bases and J by 6 bases, with 14 bases left in between. CDR3 size: 13 residues. In germline, CDR1 is SEHNR, CDR2 FQNEAQ (reference sequence). CDR3 nucleotide sequence: TGTGCCAGCAGATCCCGGGGGGGGTCTGAAGCTTTCTTT. Residues: CASRSRGGSEAFF.

This clonotype was seen repeatedly, ten times or more. The V and J genes are TRBV5-1 and TRBJ2-3, with D perhaps TRBD1 or TRBD2 (6 bases each). Germline-derived CDR1 and CDR2 are SGHRS and YFSETQ. This CDR3 is 13 amino acids long. With 3 bases removed from V and 6 bases from J, the gap between germline ends came to 11 bases. CDR3 sequence reads: CASSSGARDTQYF. CDR3 sequence (DNA): TGCGCCAGCAGCTCGGGGGCGAGGGATACGCAGTATTTT.

This clonotype was seen at least ten times. J is TRBJ2-1 and V is TRBV20-1; possibly TRBD1 or TRBD2 for D (5 bases each). The CDR3 is made up of 18 amino acids. V was cut by 1 base and J by 3 bases, with 22 bases left in between. CDR1 and CDR2 (germline): DFQATT, SNEGSKA (reference sequence). CDR3 DNA: TGCAGTGCTAGAGGTTACGGGTCTTCGAGGGGCTACTACAATGAGCAGTTCTTC. Translated: CSARGYGSSRGYYNEQFF.

The rearrangement uses TRBV28 and TRBJ2-7; D possibly uses TRBD1 or TRBD2 (5 bases each). The CDR3 has 13 amino acids. V lost 5 bases to trimming and J lost 5 bases, with 13 bases between them. Germline loops: CDR1 MDHEN, CDR2 SYDVKM. Here the CDR3 reads CASSPGARHEQYF. Written as DNA, the CDR3 is TGTGCCAGCAGTCCCGGGGCTCGCCACGAGCAGTACTTC.

The chain joins TRBV11-2 to TRBJ2-1, with 14 bases matching TRBD2. This CDR3 region has 17 residues. Germline lookup yields CDR1 SGHAT and CDR2 FQNNGV. J was trimmed by 4 bases and V by 5 bases; bases with no gene match: 7. In nucleotides, the CDR3 is TGTGCCAGCAGCCCGGGACTAGCGGGAGCTCTGTACAATGAGCAGTTCTTC. Translation: CASSPGLAGALYNEQFF.

The V and J genes are TRBV20-1 and TRBJ2-3; D might be TRBD2 (5 bases). The CDR3 is made up of 18 amino acids. Germline V CDR1 and CDR2: DFQATT, SNEGSKA (reference sequence). V lost 0 bases and J 2 bases, leaving 21 bases between the germline ends. The CDR3 loop is CSARDSSFGGYNTDTQYF. CDR3 sequence (DNA): TGCAGTGCTAGAGATTCCTCCTTTGGCGGGTACAACACAGATACGCAGTATTTT.

This clonotype was found many times. The rearrangement links TRBV20-1 to TRBJ1-5, with D possibly TRBD1 on 6 matching bases. The germline V gene encodes CDR1 DFQATT and CDR2 SNEGSKA (reference sequence). This CDR3 is 14 amino acids long. In nucleotides, the CDR3 is TGCAGCGCAAAAACCTCAGGGGGCAATCAGCCCCAGCATTTT. It specifies CSAKTSGGNQPQHF.

In this sample, this clonotype turned up a few times. This chain's CDR3 is CASSYHGTPSGYGYTF. The CDR3 coding sequence is TGTGCCAGCAGTTACCACGGGACACCATCCGGCTATGGCTACACCTTC. V gene TRBV6-2 or TRBV6-3 combines with J gene TRBJ1-2, with TRBD1 as a possible D gene (6 bases). The germline V gene has CDR1 MNHEY and CDR2 SVGEGT. Deletions cut 2 bases from V and 4 bases from J, with 17 bases between. This CDR3 comprises 16 residues.

J is TRBJ1-5 and V is TRBV10-3; TRBD1 might be the D (5 bases). This CDR3 region has 15 residues. V was cut by 2 bases and J by 7 bases, with 15 bases left in between. Germline assignment: CDR1 ENHRY and CDR2 SYGVKD. CDR3 sequence: CAISEREGRGQPQHF. In nucleotides, the CDR3 is TGTGCCATCAGTGAGCGTGAGGGGCGGGGGCAGCCCCAGCATTTT.

This clonotype was detected ten times or more. The rearrangement uses TRBV5-1 and TRBJ2-2; 10 nucleotides agree with TRBD2. V shed 0 bases, J shed 8 bases, and the junction held 4 bases outside the gene matches. The CDR3 totals 15 residues. Germline V lookup: CDR1 SGHRS, CDR2 YFSETQ. The CDR3 reads CASSLATSGTGELFF. The CDR3 DNA reads TGCGCCAGCAGCTTGGCAACTAGCGGGACTGGGGAGCTGTTTTTT.

This chain links TRBV27 with TRBJ2-5; D unclear. V was pared by 4 bases and J by 5 bases, with 8 bases between. This CDR3 spans 12 amino acids. Germline V gene data show CDR1 as MNHEY and CDR2 as SMNVEV (reference sequence). The CDR3 here is CASSSGVETQYF. The CDR3 coding sequence is TGTGCCAGCAGTTCTGGGGTTGAGACCCAGTACTTC.

At least ten counts were recorded for this clonotype. The chain carries TRBV20-1 and TRBJ2-1; 9 bases agree with TRBD2. Trimming took 1 base from V and 6 from J; bases not matched to a gene: 7. Per germline, CDR1 DFQATT and CDR2 SNEGSKA (reference sequence). The CDR3 is 15 amino acids. CDR3 DNA: TGCAGTGCTAGAGGGGCGGGGGGGCCTGGCAATGAGCAGTTCTTC. It encodes CSARGAGGPGNEQFF.

V is TRBV6-1 and J is TRBJ2-7, with D possibly TRBD2 on 7 matching bases. The V end was cut by 6 bases, the J end by 6 bases, with 15 bases between. CDR1 and CDR2 (germline): MNHNS, SASEGT. This CDR3 has 13 amino acids. The CDR3 region is CASRLSRGGEQYF. The CDR3 DNA sequence: TGTGCCAGCAGACTTTCGAGGGGGGGCGAGCAGTACTTC.

The V gene is TRBV7-6, the J gene TRBJ1-6, with 8 bases that match TRBD1. The germline CDR1 and CDR2 sequences are SGHVS and FNYEAQ. This CDR3 has 15 amino acids. The V segment lost 5 bases and the J segment 9 bases; nucleotides outside the gene matches: 9. CDR3 protein: CASSLGDRSGSPLHF. CDR3 bases: TGTGCCAGCAGCCTTGGGGACAGGTCAGGTTCACCCCTCCACTTT.

This clonotype was counted a few times. The J gene is TRBJ2-7, the V gene TRBV6-1; TRBD1 might be the D (6 bases). CDR3 length: 14 residues. The germline CDR1 and CDR2 sequences are MNHNS and SASEGT. V was shortened by 4 bases and J by 4 bases, with 14 bases between the two germline ends. In nucleotides, the CDR3 is TGTGCCAGCAGTGCGGGACACGGATCTTACGAGCAGTACTTC. Protein: CASSAGHGSYEQYF.

This clonotype appeared many times. This rearrangement joins TRBV10-3 to TRBJ2-3, with D uncertain. The CDR3 consists of 15 residues. The V end was cut by 3 bases, the J end by 6 bases, with 16 bases between. Per germline, CDR1 ENHRY and CDR2 SYGVKD. The CDR3 nucleotides read TGTGCCATCAGTGATTCGGTTGCCTCTACGGATACGCAGTATTTT. Translated: CAISDSVASTDTQYF.

Only a few counts were recorded for this clonotype. V and J are TRBV6-2 or TRBV6-3 and TRBJ2-7, with D unclear. The germline V gene encodes CDR1 MNHEY and CDR2 SVGEGT. The CDR3 consists of 16 residues. V lost 2 bases to trimming and J lost 0 bases, with 14 bases between them. Here the CDR3 DNA reads TGTGCCAGCAGTTACCCGATGGTTGGTAGCTCCTACGAGCAGTACTTC. Translating it yields CASSYPMVGSSYEQYF.

A few counts support this clonotype. V is TRBV10-3 and J is TRBJ1-5; 7 bases map to TRBD1. Per germline, CDR1 ENHRY and CDR2 SYGVKD. The CDR3 runs to 13 residues. V trimming: 10 bases; J trimming: 3 bases; junction bases outside the gene matches: 6. CDR3 bases: TGTGCCAGTCGACAGGGAATCAATCAGCCCCAGCATTTT. Residues: CASRQGINQPQHF.

This clonotype occurred many times. The chain links TRBV9 to TRBJ2-3; TRBD2 agrees at 8 bases. V shed 2 bases and J 4 bases; nucleotides not matched to a gene: 6. Germline CDR1 and CDR2: SGDLS and YYNGEE. The CDR3 runs 15 residues. The CDR3: CASSVLAGLADTQYF. CDR3 DNA sequence: TGTGCCAGCAGCGTTTTAGCGGGATTAGCAGATACGCAGTATTTT.

The rearrangement links TRBV19 to TRBJ2-1; 8 nucleotides agree with TRBD2. The germline gives CDR1 LNHDA, CDR2 SQIVND (reference sequence). V shed 3 bases, J shed 2 bases, and the junction held 3 bases outside the gene matches. The CDR3 is 15 amino acids. The CDR3 DNA sequence: TGTGCCAGTAGTATCGCGGGGGGTACCTACAATGAGCAGTTCTTC. Amino acids: CASSIAGGTYNEQFF. Together with reference TRBV19 and TRBJ2-1, the CDR3 gives the full variable domain: DGGITQSPKYLFRKEGQNVTLSCEQNLNHDAMYWYRQDPGQGLRLIYYSQIVNDFQKGDIAEGYSVSREKKESFPLTVTSAQKNPTAFYLCASSIAGGTYNEQFFGPGTRLTVL.